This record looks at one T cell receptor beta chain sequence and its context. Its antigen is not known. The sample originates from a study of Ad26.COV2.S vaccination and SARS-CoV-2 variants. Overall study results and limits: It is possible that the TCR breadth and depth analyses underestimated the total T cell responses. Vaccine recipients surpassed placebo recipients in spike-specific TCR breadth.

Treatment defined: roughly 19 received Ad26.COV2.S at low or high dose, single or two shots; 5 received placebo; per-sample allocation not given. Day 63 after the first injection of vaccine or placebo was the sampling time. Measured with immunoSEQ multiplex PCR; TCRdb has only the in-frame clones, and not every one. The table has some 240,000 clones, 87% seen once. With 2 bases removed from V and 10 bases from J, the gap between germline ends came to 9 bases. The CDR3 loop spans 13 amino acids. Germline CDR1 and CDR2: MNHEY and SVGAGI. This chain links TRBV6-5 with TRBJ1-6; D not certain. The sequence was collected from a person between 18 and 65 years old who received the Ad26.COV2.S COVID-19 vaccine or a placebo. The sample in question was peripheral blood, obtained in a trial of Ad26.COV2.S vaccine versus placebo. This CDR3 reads CASSYGEGSPLHF. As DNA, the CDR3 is TGTGCCAGCAGTTACGGCGAAGGATCACCCCTCCACTTT.